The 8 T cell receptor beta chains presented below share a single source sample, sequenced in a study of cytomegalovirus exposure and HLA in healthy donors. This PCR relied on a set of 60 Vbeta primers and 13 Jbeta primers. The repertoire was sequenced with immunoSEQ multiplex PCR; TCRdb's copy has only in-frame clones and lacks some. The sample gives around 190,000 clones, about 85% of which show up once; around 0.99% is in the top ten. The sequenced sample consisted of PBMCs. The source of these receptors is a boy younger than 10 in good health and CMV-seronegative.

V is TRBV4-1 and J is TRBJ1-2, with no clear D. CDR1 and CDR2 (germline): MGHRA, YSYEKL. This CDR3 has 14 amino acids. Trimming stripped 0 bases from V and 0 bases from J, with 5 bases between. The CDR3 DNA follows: TGCGCCAGCAGCCAAGACCCCGCTAACTATGGCTACACCTTC. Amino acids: CASSQDPANYGYTF.

For the CDR3, the DNA is TGTGCCAGCAGCGCAGGCACTAGCGGGAGATACTCCTACAATGAGCAGTTCTTC. Its protein is CASSAGTSGRYSYNEQFF. V usage is TRBV21-1 and J usage is TRBJ2-1; TRBD2 is the table's D call, not checked against the DNA. TRBV21-1 is a pseudogene. The CDR3 has 18 residues.

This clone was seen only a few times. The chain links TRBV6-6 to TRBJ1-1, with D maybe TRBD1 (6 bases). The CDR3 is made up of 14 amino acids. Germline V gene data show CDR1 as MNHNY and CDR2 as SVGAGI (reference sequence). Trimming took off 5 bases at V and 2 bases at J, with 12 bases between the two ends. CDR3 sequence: CASSPKGGNTEAFF. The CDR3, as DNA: TGTGCCAGCAGTCCTAAAGGGGGTAACACTGAAGCTTTCTTT.

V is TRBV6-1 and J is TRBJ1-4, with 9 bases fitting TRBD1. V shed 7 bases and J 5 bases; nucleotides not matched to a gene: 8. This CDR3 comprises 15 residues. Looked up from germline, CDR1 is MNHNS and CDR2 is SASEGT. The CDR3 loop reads CASTKTGGMNEKLFF. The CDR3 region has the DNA TGTGCCAGCACCAAGACAGGGGGAATGAATGAAAAACTGTTTTTT.

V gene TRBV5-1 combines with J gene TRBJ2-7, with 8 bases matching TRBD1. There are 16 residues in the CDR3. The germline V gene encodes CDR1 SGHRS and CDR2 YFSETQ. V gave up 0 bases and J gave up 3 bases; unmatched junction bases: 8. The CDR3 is CASSLVRDRFHYEQYF. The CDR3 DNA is TGCGCCAGCAGCTTGGTAAGGGACAGGTTCCACTACGAGCAGTACTTC. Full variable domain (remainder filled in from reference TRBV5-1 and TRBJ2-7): KAGVTQTPRYLIKTRGQQVTLSCSPISGHRSVSWYQQTPGQGLQFLFEYFSETQRNKGNFPGRFSGRQFSNSRSEMNVSTLELGDSALYLCASSLVRDRFHYEQYFGPGTRLTVT.

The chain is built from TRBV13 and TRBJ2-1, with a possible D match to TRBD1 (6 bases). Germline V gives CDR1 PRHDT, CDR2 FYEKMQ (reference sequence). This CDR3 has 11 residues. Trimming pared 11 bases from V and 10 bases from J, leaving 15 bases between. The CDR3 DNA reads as TGTGCCTCTTCAGGGGTCGGGGAGCAGTTCTTC. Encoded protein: CASSGVGEQFF.

The CDR3 region has the DNA TGTGCCAGCAGCCGGCTAGTCCAAGAGACCCAGTACTTC. It yields the protein CASSRLVQETQYF. The chain joins TRBV7-9 to TRBJ2-5; D remains ambiguous. Germline V gene sequence: CDR1 SEHNR, CDR2 FQNEAQ (reference sequence). V was pared by 5 bases and J by 1 base, with 8 bases between. This CDR3 has 13 residues.

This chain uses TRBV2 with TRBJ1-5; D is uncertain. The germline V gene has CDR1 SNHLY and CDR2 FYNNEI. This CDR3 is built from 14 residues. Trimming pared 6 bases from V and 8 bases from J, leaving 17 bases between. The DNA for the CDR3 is TGTGCCAGCAGCGAGCGGAGGCCAGATGAGCCCCAGCATTTT. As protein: CASSERRPDEPQHF.